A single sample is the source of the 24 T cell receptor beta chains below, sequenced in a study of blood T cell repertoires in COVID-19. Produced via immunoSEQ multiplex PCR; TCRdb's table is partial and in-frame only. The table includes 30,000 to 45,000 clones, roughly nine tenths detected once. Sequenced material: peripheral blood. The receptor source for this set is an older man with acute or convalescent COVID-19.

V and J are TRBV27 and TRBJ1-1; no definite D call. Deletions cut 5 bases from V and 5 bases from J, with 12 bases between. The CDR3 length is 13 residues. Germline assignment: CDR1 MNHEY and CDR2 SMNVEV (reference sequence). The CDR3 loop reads CASSPLDLTEAFF. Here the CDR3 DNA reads TGTGCCAGCAGTCCCCTAGATTTGACTGAAGCTTTCTTT.

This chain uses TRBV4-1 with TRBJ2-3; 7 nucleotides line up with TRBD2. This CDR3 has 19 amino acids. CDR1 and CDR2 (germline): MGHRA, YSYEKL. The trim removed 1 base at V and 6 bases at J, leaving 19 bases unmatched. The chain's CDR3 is CASSQGGVGGAGSPDTQYF. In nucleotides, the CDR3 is TGCGCCAGCAGCCAAGGCGGGGTGGGGGGAGCGGGAAGTCCGGATACGCAGTATTTT.

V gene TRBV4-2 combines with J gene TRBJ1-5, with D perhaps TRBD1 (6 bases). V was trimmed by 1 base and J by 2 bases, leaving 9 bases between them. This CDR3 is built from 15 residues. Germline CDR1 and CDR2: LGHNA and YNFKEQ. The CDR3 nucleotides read TGTGCCAGCAGCCAAGTTACAGGGCGCAATCAGCCCCAGCATTTT. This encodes CASSQVTGRNQPQHF.

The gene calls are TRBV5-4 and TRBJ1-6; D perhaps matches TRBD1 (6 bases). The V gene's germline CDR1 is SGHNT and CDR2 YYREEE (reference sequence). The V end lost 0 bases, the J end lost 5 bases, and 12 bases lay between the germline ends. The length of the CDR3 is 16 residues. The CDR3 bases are TGTGCCAGCAGCTTGGGGGGCGGGGGCAATAATTCACCCCTCCACTTT. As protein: CASSLGGGGNNSPLHF.

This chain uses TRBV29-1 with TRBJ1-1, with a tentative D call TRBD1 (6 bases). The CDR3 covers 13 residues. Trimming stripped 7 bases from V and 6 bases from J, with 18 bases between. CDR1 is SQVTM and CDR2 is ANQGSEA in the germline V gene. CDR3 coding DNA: TGCAGCGCAGGGGAGGGCTCGGTCTCTGAAGCTTTCTTT. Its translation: CSAGEGSVSEAFF.

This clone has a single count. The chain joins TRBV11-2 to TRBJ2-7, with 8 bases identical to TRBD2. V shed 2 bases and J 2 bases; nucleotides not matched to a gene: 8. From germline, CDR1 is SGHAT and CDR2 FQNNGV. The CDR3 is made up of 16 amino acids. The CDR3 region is CASSLLVASGPYEQYF. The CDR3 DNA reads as TGTGCCAGCAGCTTACTAGTGGCTAGCGGGCCCTACGAGCAGTACTTC.

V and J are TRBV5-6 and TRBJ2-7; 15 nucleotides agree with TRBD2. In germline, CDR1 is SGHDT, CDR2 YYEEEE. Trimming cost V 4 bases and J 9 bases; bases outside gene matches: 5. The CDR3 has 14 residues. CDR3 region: CASSGGLAGGGQYF. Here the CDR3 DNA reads TGTGCCAGCAGCGGGGGACTAGCGGGAGGAGGGCAGTACTTC.

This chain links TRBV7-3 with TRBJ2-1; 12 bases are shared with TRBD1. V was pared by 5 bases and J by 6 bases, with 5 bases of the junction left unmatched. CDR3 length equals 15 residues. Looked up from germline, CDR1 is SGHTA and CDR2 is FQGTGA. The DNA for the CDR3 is TGTGCCAGCAGCGCCGGGACAGGGGGCCTCAATGAGCAGTTCTTC. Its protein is CASSAGTGGLNEQFF.

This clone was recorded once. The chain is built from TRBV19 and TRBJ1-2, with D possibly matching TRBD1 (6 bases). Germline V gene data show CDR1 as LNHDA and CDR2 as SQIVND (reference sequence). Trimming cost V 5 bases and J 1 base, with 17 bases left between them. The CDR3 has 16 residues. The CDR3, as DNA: TGTGCCAGTAGTCGTATGGGGACAACTTATAACTATGGCTACACCTTC. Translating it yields CASSRMGTTYNYGYTF.

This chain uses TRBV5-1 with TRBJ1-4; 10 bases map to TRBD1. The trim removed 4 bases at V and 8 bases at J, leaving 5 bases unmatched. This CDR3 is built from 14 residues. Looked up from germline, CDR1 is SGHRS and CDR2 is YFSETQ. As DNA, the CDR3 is TGCGCCAGCAGCCTGGGACAGGGGCAGGAAAAACTGTTTTTT. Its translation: CASSLGQGQEKLFF.

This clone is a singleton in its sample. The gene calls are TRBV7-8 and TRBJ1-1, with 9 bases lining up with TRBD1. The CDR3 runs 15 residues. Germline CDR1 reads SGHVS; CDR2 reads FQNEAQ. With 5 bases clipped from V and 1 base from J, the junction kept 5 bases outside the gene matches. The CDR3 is CASSTTTGGNTEAFF. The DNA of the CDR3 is TGTGCCAGCAGCACTACGACAGGGGGGAACACTGAAGCTTTCTTT.

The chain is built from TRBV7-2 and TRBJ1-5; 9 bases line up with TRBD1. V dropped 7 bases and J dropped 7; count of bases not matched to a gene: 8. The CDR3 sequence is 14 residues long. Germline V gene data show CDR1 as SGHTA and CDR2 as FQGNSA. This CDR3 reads CASTAQGARQPQHF. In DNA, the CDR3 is TGTGCCAGCACCGCACAGGGGGCCCGACAGCCCCAGCATTTT.

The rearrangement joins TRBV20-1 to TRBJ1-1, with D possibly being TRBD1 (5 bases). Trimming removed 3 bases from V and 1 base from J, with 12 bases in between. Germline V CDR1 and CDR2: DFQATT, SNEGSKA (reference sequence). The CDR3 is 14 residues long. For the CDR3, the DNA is TGCAGTGCTAGTGAGAGTCAGGGGAACACTGAAGCTTTCTTT. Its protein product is CSASESQGNTEAFF.

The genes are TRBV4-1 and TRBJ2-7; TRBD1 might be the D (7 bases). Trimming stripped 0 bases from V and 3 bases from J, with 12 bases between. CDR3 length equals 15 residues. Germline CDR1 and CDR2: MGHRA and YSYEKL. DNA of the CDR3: TGCGCCAGCAGCCAAGATGGCGGGACAGTCTACGAGCAGTACTTC. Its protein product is CASSQDGGTVYEQYF.

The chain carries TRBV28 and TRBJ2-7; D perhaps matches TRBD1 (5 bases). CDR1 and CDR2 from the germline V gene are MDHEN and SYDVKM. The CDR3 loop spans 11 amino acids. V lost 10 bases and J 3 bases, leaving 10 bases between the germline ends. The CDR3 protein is CATFQGYEQYF. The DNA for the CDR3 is TGTGCCACCTTTCAGGGCTACGAGCAGTACTTC.

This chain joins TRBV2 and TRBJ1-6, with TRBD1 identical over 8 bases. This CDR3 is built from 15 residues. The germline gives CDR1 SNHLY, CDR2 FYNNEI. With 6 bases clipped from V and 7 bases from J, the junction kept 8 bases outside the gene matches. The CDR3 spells CASRIQGVGNSPLHF. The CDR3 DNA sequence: TGTGCCAGCAGGATACAGGGGGTCGGGAATTCACCCCTCCACTTT.

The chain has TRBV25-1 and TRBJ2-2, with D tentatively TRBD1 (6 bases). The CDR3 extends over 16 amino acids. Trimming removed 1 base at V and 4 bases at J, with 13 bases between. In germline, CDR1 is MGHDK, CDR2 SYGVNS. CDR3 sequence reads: CASSESRQGTTGELFF. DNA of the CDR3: TGTGCCAGCAGTGAATCTAGGCAGGGGACCACCGGGGAGCTGTTTTTT. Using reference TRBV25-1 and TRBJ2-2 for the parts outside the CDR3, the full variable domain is EADIYQTPRYLVIGTGKKITLECSQTMGHDKMYWYQQDPGMELHLIHYSYGVNSTEKGDLSSESTVSRIRTEHFPLTLESARPSHTSQYLCASSESRQGTTGELFFGEGSRLTVL.

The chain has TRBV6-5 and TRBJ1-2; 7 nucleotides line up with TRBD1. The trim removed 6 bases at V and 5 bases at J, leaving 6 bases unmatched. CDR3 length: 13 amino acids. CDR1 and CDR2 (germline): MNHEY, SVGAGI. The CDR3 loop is CASRPGTAYGYTF. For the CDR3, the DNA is TGTGCCAGCAGGCCGGGGACAGCGTATGGCTACACCTTC.

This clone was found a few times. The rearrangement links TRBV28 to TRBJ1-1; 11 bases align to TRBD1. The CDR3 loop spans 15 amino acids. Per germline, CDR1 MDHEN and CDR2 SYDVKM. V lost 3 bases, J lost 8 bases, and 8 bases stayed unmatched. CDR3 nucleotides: TGTGCCAGCAGTTTCCCTGGACAGGGGGCGGGGGAAGCTTTCTTT. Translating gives CASSFPGQGAGEAFF.

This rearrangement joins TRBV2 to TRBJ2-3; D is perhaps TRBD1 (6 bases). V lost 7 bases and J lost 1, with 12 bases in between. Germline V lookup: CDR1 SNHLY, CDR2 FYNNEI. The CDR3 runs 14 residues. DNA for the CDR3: TGTGCCAGCAAACAGGGATGGGGCACAGATACGCAGTATTTT. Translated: CASKQGWGTDTQYF.

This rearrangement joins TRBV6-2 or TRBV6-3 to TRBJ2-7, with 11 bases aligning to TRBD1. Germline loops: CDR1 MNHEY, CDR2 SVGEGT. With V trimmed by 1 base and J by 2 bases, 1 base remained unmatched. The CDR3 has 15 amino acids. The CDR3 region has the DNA TGTGCCAGCAGTTACTTGGGACAGGGGGCCTACGAGCAGTACTTC. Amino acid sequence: CASSYLGQGAYEQYF.

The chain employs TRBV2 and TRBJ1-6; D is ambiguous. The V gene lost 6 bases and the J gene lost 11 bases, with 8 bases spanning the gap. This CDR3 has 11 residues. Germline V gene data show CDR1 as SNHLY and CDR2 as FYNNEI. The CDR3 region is CASSPQTPLHF. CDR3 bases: TGTGCCAGCAGCCCCCAGACACCCCTCCACTTT.

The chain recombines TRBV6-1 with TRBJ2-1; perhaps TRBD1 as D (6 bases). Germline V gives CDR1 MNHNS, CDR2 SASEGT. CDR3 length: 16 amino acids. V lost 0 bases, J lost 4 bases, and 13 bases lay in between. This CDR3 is CASSEAFGQKYNEQFF. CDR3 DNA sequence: TGTGCCAGCAGTGAAGCTTTTGGACAGAAGTACAATGAGCAGTTCTTC.

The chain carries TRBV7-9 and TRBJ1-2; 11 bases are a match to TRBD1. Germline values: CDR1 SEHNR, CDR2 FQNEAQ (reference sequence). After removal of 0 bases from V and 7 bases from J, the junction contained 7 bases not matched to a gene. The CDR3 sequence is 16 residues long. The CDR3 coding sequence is TGTGCCAGCAGCTTAGCGTCAGGACAGGGGGCAAGTGGCTACACCTTC. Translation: CASSLASGQGASGYTF.